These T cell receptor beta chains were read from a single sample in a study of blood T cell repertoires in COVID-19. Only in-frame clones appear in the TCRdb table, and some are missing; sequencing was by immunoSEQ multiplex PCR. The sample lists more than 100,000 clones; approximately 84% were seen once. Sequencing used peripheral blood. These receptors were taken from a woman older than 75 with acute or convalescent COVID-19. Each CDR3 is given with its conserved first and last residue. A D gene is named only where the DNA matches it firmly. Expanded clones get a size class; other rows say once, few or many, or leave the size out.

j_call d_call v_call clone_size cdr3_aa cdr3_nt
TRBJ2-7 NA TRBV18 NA CASSPSGFNEQYF TGTGCCAGCTCACCATCGGGGTTCAACGAGCAGTACTTC
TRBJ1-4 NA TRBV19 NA CASSATGSDTTNEKLFF TGTGCCAGTAGTGCGACAGGTTCGGATACAACTAATGAAAAACTGTTTTTT
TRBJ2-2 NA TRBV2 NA CASSEAPANTGELFF TGTGCCAGCAGTGAAGCTCCCGCGAACACCGGGGAGCTGTTTTTT
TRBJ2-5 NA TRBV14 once CASSQQGRGPQETQYF TGTGCCAGCAGCCAACAGGGGCGGGGGCCCCAAGAGACCCAGTACTTC
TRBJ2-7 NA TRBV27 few CASRPQWGNYEQYF TGTGCCAGCAGACCCCAATGGGGCAACTACGAGCAGTACTTC
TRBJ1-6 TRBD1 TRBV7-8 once CASSLMPGQGNSPLHF TGTGCCAGCAGCTTAATGCCGGGACAGGGGAATTCACCCCTCCACTTT
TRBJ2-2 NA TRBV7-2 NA CASSLEGSGGAAGELFF TGTGCCAGCAGCTTAGAAGGGTCCGGTGGGGCTGCCGGGGAGCTGTTTTTT
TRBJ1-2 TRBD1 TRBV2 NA CASSVRTGSTYGYTF TGTGCCAGCAGTGTCCGGACAGGGTCGACCTATGGCTACACCTTC
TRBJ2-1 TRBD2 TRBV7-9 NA CASSLGSGGAMNEQFF TGTGCCAGCAGCTTAGGTAGCGGGGGGGCCATGAATGAGCAGTTCTTC
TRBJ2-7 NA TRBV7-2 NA CASSSKGGTYEQYF TGTGCCAGCAGCTCGAAGGGGGGGACCTACGAGCAGTACTTC
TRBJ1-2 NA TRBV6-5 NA CASSSPSGNYGYTF TGTGCCAGCAGTTCTCCTAGCGGCAACTATGGCTACACCTTC
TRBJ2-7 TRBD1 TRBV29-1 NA CSVVQGYEQYF TGCAGCGTAGTACAGGGGTACGAGCAGTACTTC
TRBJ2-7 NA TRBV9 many CASSAVSYEQYF TGTGCCAGCAGCGCAGTGTCCTACGAGCAGTACTTC
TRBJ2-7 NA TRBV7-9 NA CASSLVPGAYEQYF TGTGCCAGCAGCTTAGTTCCAGGGGCCTACGAGCAGTACTTC
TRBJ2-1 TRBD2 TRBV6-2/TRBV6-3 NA CASSFLAGGSYNEQFF TGTGCCAGCAGTTTCTTAGCGGGAGGCTCCTACAATGAGCAGTTCTTC
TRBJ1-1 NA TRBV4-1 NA CASSLHRDNTEAFF TGCGCCAGCAGCCTGCACAGGGATAACACTGAAGCTTTCTTT
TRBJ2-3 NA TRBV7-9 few CASSPRGDTDTQYF TGTGCCAGCAGCCCCAGGGGGGACACAGATACGCAGTATTTT